Shown below are 31 T cell receptor beta chains from a single sample sequenced in a study of breast tumors, draining lymph nodes, adjacent tissues. TCRdb reanalysed the multiplex PCR reads using MiXCR and keeps one entry per CDR3 protein. The profile covers fewer than 90,000 distinct CDR3 sequences, with about 27% appearing a single time and more than 7% taken by the ten largest. Samples came from axillary lymph nodes draining the breast cancer. Sequencing used axillary lymph node tissue. The receptor source for this set is a female donor with breast cancer. Some clones in this sample may be carry-over from other donors' samples.

Of note for this clonotype: This sequence may be a read error, since a much larger clone differs from it by one base. The chain joins TRBV20-1 to TRBJ2-5; 8 bases are a match to TRBD2. The junction had 13 bases not matched to a gene; V was cut back by 0 bases and J by 7 bases. The CDR3 runs 16 residues. Germline values: CDR1 DFQATT, CDR2 SNEGSKA (reference sequence). The CDR3 sequence is CSARDLAGRGGGTQYF. The CDR3 DNA reads as TGCAGTGCTAGAGATCTGGCAGGCCGGGGGGGGGGGACCCAGTACTTC.

This clonotype appeared many times. V usage is TRBV6-1 and J usage is TRBJ2-2; D gene uncertain. The V gene's germline CDR1 is MNHNS and CDR2 SASEGT. V shed 7 bases and J shed 1 base, with 16 bases lying between them. The CDR3 is made up of 16 amino acids. The CDR3 DNA reads as TGTGCCAGCACTGGGTTTGGGGTCCGGAACACCGGGGAGCTGTTTTTT. Translation: CASTGFGVRNTGELFF.

Regarding this clonotype: A much larger clone lies one base from this, so it may be a read error. This chain connects TRBV7-2 to TRBJ2-1; 8 nucleotides agree with TRBD2. The CDR3 is 16 amino acids. Germline V CDR1 and CDR2: SGHTA, FQGNSA. The CDR3 DNA reads TGTGCCAGCAGCTTAGAAGCGGGAGCCCCCTACAATGAGCAGCTCTTC. This sequence encodes CASSLEAGAPYNEQLF. The complete variable domain, with remaining parts taken from reference TRBV7-2 and TRBJ2-1, reads GAGVSQSPSNKVTEKGKDVELRCDPISGHTALYWYRQSLGQGLEFLIYFQGNSAPDKSGLPSDRFSAERTGGSVSTLTIQRTQQEDSAVYLCASSLEAGAPYNEQLFGPGTRLTVL.

Many counts were recorded for this clonotype. CDR3 amino acids: CASTEIGIGANVLTF. CDR3 sequence (DNA): TGTGCCAGCACCGAAATAGGGATTGGGGCCAACGTCCTGACTTTC. The V and J genes are TRBV7-9 and TRBJ2-6; D unresolved. This CDR3 contains 15 residues. Trimming cost V 7 bases and J 3 bases, with 13 bases left between them. Germline V lookup: CDR1 SEHNR, CDR2 FQNEAQ (reference sequence).

This clonotype appeared many times. This chain uses TRBV11-3 with TRBJ2-2, with 8 bases lining up with TRBD2. V was clipped by 5 bases and J by 5 bases; unmatched bases: 10. The CDR3 is 16 residues long. Germline lookup yields CDR1 SGHNT and CDR2 YENEEA. The CDR3 nucleotides read TGTGCCAGCAGCACCACGAGGACTAGCAGAACCGGGGAGCTGTTTTTT. This translates into CASSTTRTSRTGELFF. Drawing the rest from reference TRBV11-3 and TRBJ2-2, the complete variable domain is EAGVVQSPRYKIIEKKQPVAFWCNPISGHNTLYWYLQNLGQGPELLIRYENEEAVDDSQLPKDRFSAERLKGVDSTLKIQPAELGDSAVYLCASSTTRTSRTGELFFGEGSRLTVL.

In the case of this clonotype: A junction boundary mismatches the germline segment, possibly from a read error. This chain connects TRBV6-5 to TRBJ2-1; TRBD2 might be the D (5 bases). Germline V CDR1 and CDR2: MNHEY, SVGAGI. The CDR3 is made up of 14 amino acids. This CDR3 reads CAISESGIYNERLF. Here the CDR3 DNA reads TGTGCCATCAGTGAGAGTGGGATCTACAATGAGCGGTTATTC.

This clonotype was counted between two and nine times. Just one base apart from a much larger clone, this may be a read error. The rearrangement joins TRBV20-1 to TRBJ2-7; D perhaps matches TRBD2 (5 bases). CDR1 and CDR2 from the germline V gene are DFQATT and SNEGSKA (reference sequence). The CDR3 spans 13 residues. The CDR3: CSASGPSSYAQYF. CDR3 nucleotide sequence: TGCAGTGCTAGCGGACCTAGCTCCTACGCGCAGTACTTC.

The chain recombines TRBV12-3 or TRBV12-4 with TRBJ1-2; 11 bases match TRBD1. There are 14 residues in the CDR3. Trimming at V came to 5 bases and at J to 6 bases, leaving 5 bases not matched to a gene. The CDR3 region has the DNA TGTGCCAGCAGTAGCCCGGGACAGGGGGATGGCTACACCTTC. Its protein product is CASSSPGQGDGYTF.

This clonotype was seen ten or more times. The J gene is TRBJ2-7, the V gene TRBV4-3, with TRBD1 as a possible D gene (6 bases). This CDR3 region has 15 residues. V lost 0 bases and J lost 7, with 16 bases in between. Looked up from germline, CDR1 is LGHNA and CDR2 is YSLEER. The CDR3 sequence: CASSQETGRSGEQYF. CDR3 DNA: TGCGCCAGCAGCCAAGAAACAGGGCGGTCGGGAGAGCAGTACTTC.

In its sample, this clonotype was seen many times. The chain has TRBV5-4 and TRBJ2-1; D may be TRBD1 or TRBD2 (6 bases each). With 1 base removed from V and 0 bases from J, the gap between germline ends came to 14 bases. The germline V gene encodes CDR1 SGHNT and CDR2 YYREEE (reference sequence). CDR3 length equals 17 residues. CDR3 sequence reads: CASSLRAGHSSYNEQFF. CDR3 sequence (DNA): TGTGCCAGCAGCTTGCGCGCGGGACACAGCTCCTACAATGAGCAGTTCTTC.

This clonotype was counted at least ten times. This CDR3 reads CASSRQGSSSGNTIYF. CDR3 bases: TGTGCCAGCAGTCGACAGGGGTCGAGCTCTGGAAACACCATATATTTT. The chain links TRBV2 to TRBJ1-3; 8 nucleotides align to TRBD1. After removal of 5 bases from V and 0 bases from J, the junction contained 6 bases not matched to a gene. The CDR3 has 16 amino acids. Germline CDR1 SNHLY, CDR2 FYNNEI.

This clonotype occurred many times. V usage is TRBV9 and J usage is TRBJ1-6; D gene uncertain. V shed 2 bases and J shed 10 bases, with 19 bases lying between them. This CDR3 comprises 16 residues. The germline V gene encodes CDR1 SGDLS and CDR2 YYNGEE. The DNA of the CDR3 is TGTGCCAGCAGCGTGACGGGCGGCACTCCGGTGTCACCCCTCCACTTT. Protein sequence: CASSVTGGTPVSPLHF.

This clonotype was found many times. The chain joins TRBV24-1 to TRBJ2-1; 8 nucleotides match TRBD2. Germline loops: CDR1 KGHDR, CDR2 SFDVKD. Trimming cost V 7 bases and J 7 bases; bases outside gene matches: 5. This CDR3 has 13 amino acids. CDR3 loop: CATRGLAVNEQFF. For the CDR3, the DNA is TGTGCCACCAGAGGACTAGCTGTGAATGAGCAGTTCTTC.

This clonotype was picked up a small number of times. A much bigger clone sits one base away, suggesting this may be a read error. The chain joins TRBV5-1 to TRBJ2-1, with D perhaps matching TRBD2 (6 bases). CDR1 SGHRS and CDR2 YFSETQ come from the germline V gene. The CDR3 spans 14 residues. The CDR3 spells CASGHGTSYNGQFF. The CDR3 bases are TGCGCCAGCGGGCACGGGACTTCCTACAATGGGCAGTTCTTC. The variable domain in full, with the rest retrieved from reference TRBV5-1 and TRBJ2-1, is KAGVTQTPRYLIKTRGQQVTLSCSPISGHRSVSWYQQTPGQGLQFLFEYFSETQRNKGNFPGRFSGRQFSNSRSEMNVSTLELGDSALYLCASGHGTSYNGQFFGPGTRLTVL.

This clonotype was detected only a few times. One base away lies a much larger clone, so this may be a sequencing read error. This sequence joins TRBV6-5 and TRBJ2-3; 14 positions agree with TRBD2. The CDR3 has 18 amino acids. Germline assignment: CDR1 MNHEY and CDR2 SVGAGI. The junction had 9 bases not matched to a gene; V was cut back by 5 bases and J by 2 bases. CDR3 region: CASSHGGTSGGSTDTQYF. The CDR3 bases are TGTGCCAGCAGTCACGGCGGGACTAGCGGGGGTTCCACAGATACGCAGTATTTT.

This clonotype has just one count. A read error may account for a junction end that differs from germline. The chain has TRBV7-2 and TRBJ2-7, with D perhaps assigned TRBD1 or TRBD2 (6 bases each). The CDR3 has 17 amino acids. Germline V lookup: CDR1 SGHTA, CDR2 FQGNSA. In nucleotides, the CDR3 is TGTGCCAGCAGCTCCCCGCGGGGCGGGACATACTCCTACGAGCAGTGCTTC. Its protein is CASSSPRGGTYSYEQCF.

With respect to this clonotype: A read error may explain this, as a much larger clone is one base away. This chain uses TRBV5-5 with TRBJ2-1, with TRBD2 matching over 10 bases. This CDR3 has 17 amino acids. Looked up from germline, CDR1 is SGHKS and CDR2 is YYEKEE (reference sequence). The CDR3 region is CASSQTRSSGSRREQFF. In DNA, the CDR3 is TGCGCCAGCAGCCAAACCCGCTCTAGCGGGAGCCGGCGTGAGCAGTTCTTC.

This clonotype was picked up many times. V is TRBV5-1 and J is TRBJ2-3, with D tentatively TRBD2 (5 bases). Trimming removed 4 bases at V and 1 base at J, with 19 bases between. In germline, CDR1 is SGHRS, CDR2 YFSETQ. The CDR3 runs 17 residues. CDR3 nucleotides: TGCGCCAGCAGCGCGGATTGGTTAGGGAGCGGCACAGATACGCAGTATTTT. Translating it yields CASSADWLGSGTDTQYF.

About this clonotype: This is likely a read error, given that the CDR3 carries no conserved phenylalanine or tryptophan at its end. The rearrangement joins TRBV7-2 to TRBJ2-1, with TRBD1 matching over 9 bases. The V and J ends lost 3 bases and 9 bases, in that order; junction bases with no gene match: 6. This CDR3 has 14 residues. Germline V gives CDR1 SGHTA, CDR2 FQGNSA. In nucleotides, the CDR3 is TGTGCCAGCAGCTTTCGGGACAGGGCGGCTGAGCAGTTCCTC. Protein sequence: CASSFRDRAAEQFL.

This clonotype was recorded at least ten times. The J gene is TRBJ2-2, the V gene TRBV12-3 or TRBV12-4; 8 nucleotides match TRBD2. CDR3 length: 17 residues. After removal of 0 bases from V and 3 bases from J, the junction contained 6 bases not matched to a gene. The CDR3 coding sequence is TGTGCCAGCAGTTTAGCGCCTGGGACTAGACACACCGGGGAGCTGTTTTTT. Translating it yields CASSLAPGTRHTGELFF.

As to this clonotype: One end of the junction fails to match germline, which may point to a read error. J is TRBJ2-3 and V is TRBV5-5, with TRBD2 matching over 11 bases. Germline CDR1 reads SGHKS; CDR2 reads YYEKEE (reference sequence). The CDR3 has 16 amino acids. The CDR3 loop reads CASSLETSGGTDTQYF. CDR3 bases: TGCGCCAGCAGCTTGGAGACTAGCGGGGGCACAGATACGCAGTATTTT.

This clonotype was counted at least ten times. This chain joins TRBV5-6 and TRBJ2-7; unclear D gene. The CDR3 spans 14 residues. Germline V gene data show CDR1 as SGHDT and CDR2 as YYEEEE. V was shortened by 0 bases and J by 0 bases, with 7 bases between the two germline ends. In nucleotides, the CDR3 is TGTGCCAGCAGCTTGGCTGGTACCTCCTACGAGCAGTACTTC. This sequence encodes CASSLAGTSYEQYF.

In its sample, this clonotype was seen a few times. This sequence may be a read error, since a much larger clone differs from it by one base. The rearrangement uses TRBV19 and TRBJ2-1, with TRBD2 as a possible D gene (7 bases). The CDR3 length is 14 residues. Trimming pared 4 bases from V and 8 bases from J, leaving 15 bases between. Germline assignment: CDR1 LNHDA and CDR2 SQIVND (reference sequence). The CDR3 nucleotides read TGTGCCAGTAGTAGTGGCGGAGGGGGGGATGAGCAGTTCTTC. Protein sequence: CASSSGGGGDEQFF.

The rearrangement joins TRBV2 to TRBJ1-6; 12 bases are shared with TRBD1. The CDR3 extends over 16 amino acids. J lost 9 bases, V lost 7 bases, and 10 bases had no gene match. Germline CDR1 is SNHLY and CDR2 is FYNNEI. For the CDR3, the DNA is TGTGCCAGCACTCGGGACAGGGGGCAACTTGGTTCACCCCTCCACTTT. Protein sequence: CASTRDRGQLGSPLHF.

This clonotype was counted at least ten times. The V and J genes are TRBV10-1 and TRBJ2-3; D is perhaps TRBD1 (6 bases). CDR3 length: 14 amino acids. V was shortened by 5 bases and J by 2 bases, with 11 bases between the two germline ends. Germline assignment: CDR1 WNHNN and CDR2 SYGVQD (reference sequence). The CDR3 region has the DNA TGCGCCAGCAGTAAGAACAGGGTCACAGATACGCAGTATTTT. Protein sequence: CASSKNRVTDTQYF.

This clonotype was detected only once. The V call is TRBV18, the J call TRBJ2-7; 8 nucleotides match TRBD1. CDR3 size: 15 residues. The V and J ends lost 4 bases and 2 bases, in that order; junction bases with no gene match: 7. Germline loops: CDR1 KGHSH, CDR2 LQKENI. This chain's CDR3 is CASSLPGTGTYEQYF. CDR3 coding DNA: TGTGCCAGCTCACTCCCCGGGACAGGCACCTACGAGCAGTACTTC.

This clonotype was detected ten times or more. The J gene is TRBJ1-4, the V gene TRBV19; possibly TRBD1 for D (5 bases). Germline V gene sequence: CDR1 LNHDA, CDR2 SQIVND (reference sequence). Trimming shortened V by 3 bases and J by 7 bases, and 12 bases separated the two germline ends. CDR3 length equals 14 residues. The CDR3 reads CASSMGGDGEKLFF. The CDR3 region has the DNA TGTGCCAGTAGTATGGGGGGAGATGGTGAAAAACTGTTTTTT. Combining the CDR3 with reference TRBV19 and TRBJ1-4 gives the whole variable domain DGGITQSPKYLFRKEGQNVTLSCEQNLNHDAMYWYRQDPGQGLRLIYYSQIVNDFQKGDIAEGYSVSREKKESFPLTVTSAQKNPTAFYLCASSMGGDGEKLFFGSGTQLSVL.

Comments on this clonotype: Because it lacks the conserved phenylalanine or tryptophan at the end, this CDR3 is likely a read error. The gene calls are TRBV20-1 and TRBJ2-3, with TRBD2 identical over 10 bases. CDR1 is DFQATT and CDR2 is SNEGSKA in the germline V gene (reference sequence). This CDR3 has 17 amino acids. V gave up 4 bases and J gave up 8 bases; unmatched junction bases: 18. This CDR3 reads CSAIKIGLAGAHGTQYS. The CDR3, as DNA: TGCAGTGCTATCAAGATAGGGCTAGCGGGAGCGCACGGTACGCAGTATTCT.

Ten or more counts support this clonotype. V is TRBV29-1 and J is TRBJ1-1; tentative D call: TRBD1 (6 bases). This CDR3 is built from 13 residues. The germline V gene encodes CDR1 SQVTM and CDR2 ANQGSEA. V shed 7 bases and J shed 1 base, with 13 bases lying between them. The CDR3 DNA follows: TGCAGCGCGAGACCGGACAGGAACACTGAAGCTTTCTTT. Residues: CSARPDRNTEAFF.

V usage is TRBV19 and J usage is TRBJ2-7, with TRBD1 identical over 9 bases. The length of the CDR3 is 14 residues. Germline values: CDR1 LNHDA, CDR2 SQIVND (reference sequence). V lost 5 bases and J lost 2; bases outside the gene matches: 4. Written as DNA, the CDR3 is TGTGCCAGTAGTCCCGGGACAGGGCCCTACGAGCAGTACTTC. Its protein product is CASSPGTGPYEQYF.

This clonotype was found many times. The chain employs TRBV27 and TRBJ1-6; TRBD1 is a possible D gene (6 bases). Germline V gives CDR1 MNHEY, CDR2 SMNVEV (reference sequence). The CDR3 spans 16 residues. V dropped 5 bases and J dropped 4 bases, with 15 bases sitting between them. The CDR3 DNA is TGTGCCAGCAGTCCGCTAGGGGGGGGGTATAATTCACCCCTCCACTTT. This codes for CASSPLGGGYNSPLHF.